A single sample gave rise to the 32 T cell receptor beta chains below, sequenced in a study of glioma-infiltrating T cells after dendritic cell vaccination. Sequenced by immunoSEQ multiplex PCR; TCRdb stores in-frame clones only, minus some. This sample has tens of thousands of clones, with 79% found just once. The input for sequencing was blood, taken before dendritic cell vaccination. Receptor source: a human donor with glioblastoma.

The rearrangement joins TRBV4-2 to TRBJ1-5, with a tentative D call TRBD1 (5 bases). CDR1 is LGHNA and CDR2 is YNFKEQ in the germline V gene. The V gene lost 3 bases and the J gene lost 7 bases, with 13 bases spanning the gap. CDR3 length: 14 residues. The CDR3 sequence is CASSQGRDRQPQHF. The CDR3 DNA sequence: TGTGCCAGCAGCCAGGGGAGGGACCGCCAGCCCCAGCATTTT.

The chain joins TRBV28 to TRBJ2-2, with D unclear. The CDR3 covers 12 residues. Germline values: CDR1 MDHEN, CDR2 SYDVKM. Trimming cost V 6 bases and J 7 bases, with 9 bases left between them. The CDR3 DNA is TGTGCCAGCAGCCCCCTGAGCGGGGAGCTGTTTTTT. Protein: CASSPLSGELFF.

V is TRBV18 and J is TRBJ2-7; 9 nucleotides line up with TRBD1. V lost 4 bases and J lost 7; bases outside the gene matches: 5. In germline, CDR1 is KGHSH, CDR2 LQKENI. This CDR3 is 13 amino acids long. The CDR3 DNA is TGTGCCAGCTCACTGGGACAGGGCGAAGAGCAGTACTTC. Translating gives CASSLGQGEEQYF.

This clone showed up just a few times. J is TRBJ2-7 and V is TRBV27, with D perhaps TRBD2 (6 bases). Trimming stripped 5 bases from V and 0 bases from J, with 14 bases between. Germline assignment: CDR1 MNHEY and CDR2 SMNVEV (reference sequence). The CDR3 loop spans 15 amino acids. This CDR3 reads CASSQPGLSSYEQYF. The CDR3 nucleotides read TGTGCCAGCAGTCAGCCGGGACTGAGCTCCTACGAGCAGTACTTC.

The gene calls are TRBV11-2 and TRBJ2-7; 7 bases fit TRBD2. The CDR3 has 12 residues. V lost 1 base, J lost 11 bases, and 5 bases stayed unmatched. CDR1 and CDR2 (germline): SGHAT, FQNNGV. The CDR3 DNA is TGTGCCAGCAGCTTAGGGAGCGGGGAGGAGTACTTC. Translation gives CASSLGSGEEYF.

J is TRBJ2-7 and V is TRBV4-2; D possibly corresponds to TRBD1 (5 bases). CDR1 and CDR2 from the germline V gene are LGHNA and YNFKEQ. The CDR3 is 15 residues long. Trimming shortened V by 0 bases and J by 6 bases, and 15 bases separated the two germline ends. The CDR3 sequence: CASSQDFSRVAEQYF. The CDR3 DNA follows: TGTGCCAGCAGCCAAGATTTTTCCAGGGTGGCCGAGCAGTACTTC.

The chain joins TRBV15 to TRBJ2-7; 9 bases map to TRBD1. The trim removed 1 base at V and 4 bases at J, leaving 8 bases unmatched. The CDR3 loop spans 16 amino acids. Germline V CDR1 and CDR2: LNHNV, YYDKDF (reference sequence). The CDR3 nucleotides are TGTGCCACCAGCAGAGTCAGCCGGGACAGGGAATACGAGCAGTACTTC. The encoded protein is CATSRVSRDREYEQYF.

This sequence joins TRBV29-1 and TRBJ2-2; tentatively, D is TRBD1 (6 bases). CDR3 length: 12 amino acids. Trimming removed 4 bases from V and 7 bases from J, with 10 bases in between. CDR1 SQVTM and CDR2 ANQGSEA come from the germline V gene. CDR3 coding DNA: TGCAGCGTTGGGCAGGGGAGCGGGGAGCTGTTTTTT. It encodes CSVGQGSGELFF.

The chain is built from TRBV20-1 and TRBJ1-2, with 10 bases matching TRBD1. The CDR3 runs to 11 residues. Germline CDR1 is DFQATT and CDR2 is SNEGSKA (reference sequence). The CDR3 DNA follows: TGCAGCGTAGGACAGGGGGGGAACTACACCTTC. It yields the protein CSVGQGGNYTF.

This clone has a single count. The chain is built from TRBV28 and TRBJ2-1, with TRBD2 matching over 13 bases. The trim removed 5 bases at V and 7 bases at J, leaving 5 bases unmatched. The CDR3 has 15 residues. Germline V CDR1 and CDR2: MDHEN, SYDVKM. The CDR3 coding sequence is TGTGCCAGCAGTACACTAGCGGGAGGGCGTAATGAGCAGTTCTTC. Residues: CASSTLAGGRNEQFF.

The chain couples TRBV28 to TRBJ2-6; 8 bases match TRBD1. Germline assignment: CDR1 MDHEN and CDR2 SYDVKM. This CDR3 is 16 amino acids long. The trim removed 1 base at V and 3 bases at J, leaving 2 bases unmatched. CDR3: CASSLSGGGGANVLTF. CDR3 DNA: TGTGCCAGCAGTTTATCAGGGGGCGGTGGGGCCAACGTCCTGACTTTC.

V is TRBV30 and J is TRBJ1-1; TRBD1 is a possible D gene (5 bases). V lost 0 bases and J 1 base, leaving 6 bases between the germline ends. The CDR3 is 13 amino acids. From germline, CDR1 is GTSNPN and CDR2 SVGIG (reference sequence). CDR3 coding DNA: TGTGCCTGGAGTGTAGGGGCGAACACTGAAGCTTTCTTT. Protein product: CAWSVGANTEAFF.

V and J are TRBV27 and TRBJ2-5, with a tentative D call TRBD1 (7 bases). V lost 5 bases, J lost 3 bases, and 25 bases lay in between. Germline V gives CDR1 MNHEY, CDR2 SMNVEV (reference sequence). The CDR3 sequence is 18 residues long. The CDR3 DNA follows: TGTGCCAGCAGTCCGTCCACGAAGGGGGCGCGGGAAAAAGAGACCCAGTACTTC. Residues: CASSPSTKGAREKETQYF.

The chain recombines TRBV18 with TRBJ2-7; 8 nucleotides align to TRBD2. Per germline, CDR1 KGHSH and CDR2 LQKENI. CDR3 length: 15 amino acids. The V gene end was trimmed by 2 bases and the J gene end by 6 bases; junction bases not matched to a gene: 9. Here the CDR3 DNA reads TGTGCCAGCTCACCATTGCGGGAGGTGGGAAGCGAGCAGTACTTC. This encodes CASSPLREVGSEQYF.

A few counts support this clone. The genes are TRBV10-2 and TRBJ2-7; D is unresolved. The V and J ends lost 4 bases and 3 bases respectively, with 7 bases between them. CDR1 and CDR2 (germline): WSHSY, SAAADI. The CDR3 totals 12 residues. CDR3 bases: TGCGCCAGCAGTGCTAATCGCTACGAGCAGTACTTC. Translated, it gives CASSANRYEQYF.

The V and J genes are TRBV10-2 and TRBJ2-1; 9 nucleotides match TRBD2. Germline V gives CDR1 WSHSY, CDR2 SAAADI. Unmatched junction bases numbered 18, after V lost 6 bases and J lost 3 bases. CDR3 length equals 19 residues. CDR3 coding DNA: TGCGCCAGCAGAGGCTTTCTTGGGGACAGTAGCGGGAGCTACAATGAGCAGTTCTTC. It encodes CASRGFLGDSSGSYNEQFF.

The CDR3 DNA is TGTGCCAGCAGCTTCAACAGGGACGGCTACACCTTC. Translation: CASSFNRDGYTF. The chain recombines TRBV7-9 with TRBJ1-2; TRBD1 might be the D (6 bases). The CDR3 has 12 residues. Deletions cut 3 bases from V and 8 bases from J, with 10 bases between. Germline V gives CDR1 SEHNR, CDR2 FQNEAQ (reference sequence).

The gene calls are TRBV7-8 and TRBJ1-3; D is perhaps TRBD1 (5 bases). Trimming took off 4 bases at V and 1 base at J, with 11 bases between the two ends. CDR1 is SGHVS and CDR2 is FQNEAQ in the germline V gene. CDR3 length: 15 amino acids. CDR3 region: CASSSTVSSGNTIYF. In DNA, the CDR3 is TGTGCCAGCAGCTCGACAGTTTCTTCTGGAAACACCATATATTTT.

The chain employs TRBV5-1 and TRBJ2-7, with D perhaps matching TRBD1 (6 bases). Germline lookup yields CDR1 SGHRS and CDR2 YFSETQ. V was trimmed by 1 base and J by 5 bases, leaving 13 bases between them. This CDR3 comprises 14 residues. CDR3 sequence reads: CASSLTQGSHEQYF. The CDR3 bases are TGCGCCAGCAGCTTGACTCAGGGGTCCCACGAGCAGTACTTC.

The sample holds a few counts of this clone. This chain joins TRBV4-1 and TRBJ2-5; 9 bases agree with TRBD2. Germline values: CDR1 MGHRA, CDR2 YSYEKL. V was clipped by 0 bases and J by 7 bases; unmatched bases: 9. This CDR3 comprises 16 residues. The DNA of the CDR3 is TGCGCCAGCAGCCAAGAATTAGCGGGAGCGGCGGGGACCCAGTACTTC. Translation: CASSQELAGAAGTQYF.

This clone was observed a handful of times. This chain joins TRBV7-3 and TRBJ2-3, with D possibly matching TRBD2 (6 bases). Trimming took off 4 bases at V and 3 bases at J, with 14 bases between the two ends. CDR1 and CDR2 from the germline V gene are SGHTA and FQGTGA. The CDR3 is 15 amino acids. The CDR3 reads CASSSFGGITDTQYF. The CDR3 coding sequence is TGTGCCAGCAGCTCCTTTGGCGGGATAACAGATACGCAGTATTTT.

The chain combines TRBV6-6 with TRBJ2-1, with D possibly being TRBD1 (5 bases). Germline CDR1 and CDR2: MNHNY and SVGAGI (reference sequence). The CDR3 sequence is 11 residues long. Between the trimmed V and J ends, which lost 6 bases and 7 bases, there was a span of 7 bases. CDR3: CASRQVNEQFF. CDR3 DNA sequence: TGTGCCAGCAGACAGGTTAATGAGCAGTTCTTC.

V and J are TRBV5-1 and TRBJ2-5; 7 nucleotides agree with TRBD1. J lost 2 bases, V lost 4 bases, and 2 bases had no gene match. The CDR3 is made up of 13 amino acids. CDR1 is SGHRS, CDR2 YFSETQ, per germline. The CDR3 DNA reads TGCGCCAGCAGCCTGGGACAGCAAGAGACCCAGTACTTC. Amino acids: CASSLGQQETQYF.

This clone was picked up a small number of times. In DNA form, the CDR3 reads TGTGCCAGCCCCCCCCGCCGGCGGACAGGGGGCTCCTACGAGCAGTACTTC. This translates into CASPPRRRTGGSYEQYF. J is TRBJ2-7 and V is TRBV28; 10 bases fit TRBD1. CDR3 length: 17 amino acids. Germline-derived CDR1 and CDR2 are MDHEN and SYDVKM. With 8 bases clipped from V and 0 bases from J, the junction kept 13 bases outside the gene matches.

The chain employs TRBV30 and TRBJ2-7; 8 positions agree with TRBD2. The CDR3 consists of 14 residues. V shed 3 bases, J shed 5 bases, and the junction held 9 bases outside the gene matches. From germline, CDR1 is GTSNPN and CDR2 SVGIG (reference sequence). CDR3 residues: CAWRPGTRGHEQYF. The CDR3 bases are TGTGCCTGGAGACCGGGGACTAGGGGCCACGAGCAGTACTTC.

The chain is built from TRBV9 and TRBJ2-2; possibly TRBD1 for D (5 bases). This CDR3 spans 14 amino acids. Germline CDR1 and CDR2: SGDLS and YYNGEE. V shed 4 bases and J shed 5 bases, with 12 bases lying between them. CDR3 coding DNA: TGTGCCAGCAGCCCAAGGGGCGCGACCGGGGAGCTGTTTTTT. Protein sequence: CASSPRGATGELFF.

The CDR3 DNA is TGTGCCAGTAGTATAAATTCAGGTGGGAACACTGAAGCTTTCTTT. It is translated as CASSINSGGNTEAFF. The chain has TRBV19 and TRBJ1-1; D remains unclear. Germline loops: CDR1 LNHDA, CDR2 SQIVND (reference sequence). The ends were cut back, 2 bases at V and 1 base at J, with 11 bases in the middle. CDR3 length: 15 residues.

This clone was seen more than once but under ten times. The chain combines TRBV18 with TRBJ2-2; no clear D. CDR3 size: 13 residues. Trimming removed 2 bases from V and 8 bases from J, with 9 bases in between. CDR1 KGHSH and CDR2 LQKENI come from the germline V gene. DNA for the CDR3: TGTGCCAGCTCACCATACCCTGCGGGGGAGCTGTTTTTT. Encoded protein: CASSPYPAGELFF.

The chain is built from TRBV4-1 and TRBJ2-3, with a tentative D call TRBD1 (6 bases). Trimming left V 0 bases short and J 3 bases short, with 10 bases between. The germline CDR1 and CDR2 sequences are MGHRA and YSYEKL. The CDR3 extends over 15 amino acids. CDR3 amino acids: CASSQEDRGTDTQYF. The DNA for the CDR3 is TGCGCCAGCAGCCAAGAGGACAGAGGAACAGATACGCAGTATTTT.

The CDR3 region is CASSISGGMDYEQYF. CDR3 nucleotide sequence: TGTGCCAGTAGTATTTCGGGGGGAATGGATTACGAGCAGTACTTC. The J gene is TRBJ2-7, the V gene TRBV19; 7 bases fit TRBD2. CDR3 length: 15 amino acids. Trimming at V came to 3 bases and at J to 4 bases, leaving 9 bases not matched to a gene. CDR1 and CDR2 from the germline V gene are LNHDA and SQIVND (reference sequence).

CDR3 in DNA: TGTGCCAGCAGCTTGGAAGACAGGGATCTGAACATTCAGTACTTC. It codes for CASSLEDRDLNIQYF. V usage is TRBV11-2 and J usage is TRBJ2-4; 7 bases align to TRBD1. V trimming: 3 bases; J trimming: 7 bases; junction bases outside the gene matches: 9. Germline V lookup: CDR1 SGHAT, CDR2 FQNNGV. The CDR3 is made up of 15 amino acids.

The gene calls are TRBV19 and TRBJ2-7; TRBD2 might be the D (5 bases). This CDR3 contains 15 residues. Trimming removed 6 bases from V and 4 bases from J, with 19 bases in between. The germline V gene has CDR1 LNHDA and CDR2 SQIVND (reference sequence). This CDR3 reads CASRRVANHDYEQYF. The DNA for the CDR3 is TGTGCCAGTAGGCGAGTAGCGAATCACGATTACGAGCAGTACTTC. The full variable domain, rest sourced from reference TRBV19 and TRBJ2-7, is DGGITQSPKYLFRKEGQNVTLSCEQNLNHDAMYWYRQDPGQGLRLIYYSQIVNDFQKGDIAEGYSVSREKKESFPLTVTSAQKNPTAFYLCASRRVANHDYEQYFGPGTRLTVT.